Given below is one T cell receptor (beta chain) in context. There are 15 residues in the CDR3. V lost 1 base to trimming and J lost 0 bases, with 9 bases between them. Germline CDR1 reads SGHAT; CDR2 reads FQNNGV. These data come from a study of shared clonotypes between healthy human individuals. Sequencing was at deep level. Profiling relied on immunoSEQ multiplex PCR, and the TCRdb table lists in-frame clones only, not all of them. The repertoire holds around 500,000 clones, about 76% seen once, with about 12% in the top ten. Caucasian adults residing in Nashville, Tennessee made up all the donors. The TCR sequence derives from a middle-aged woman in good health. Some clones in this sample may be carry-over from other donors' samples. This chain links TRBV11-2 with TRBJ1-1; D is unclear. The sequencing input was PBMCs. This CDR3 reads CASSLGSQMNTEAFF. CDR3 nucleotides: TGTGCCAGCAGCTTAGGGTCACAAATGAACACTGAAGCTTTCTTT.